The clone carrying this TCR beta chain was seen only a few times. Losses at the gene ends were 3 bases for V and 4 bases for J; bases not matched to a gene: 21. The CDR3 length is 20 residues. Germline V gene lookup returns CDR1 SQVTM and CDR2 ANQGSEA. The data derive from a study of T-cell reconstitution after alpha-beta-depleted transplantation in children. A TCRbeta library incorporating unique molecular identifiers was prepared. One entry per CDR3 protein, called by TCRdb with MiXCR from the PCR reads. The data contain approximately 400,000 distinct CDR3 sequences, 11% of them singletons. The source was PBMCs from the stem cell graft donor, collected from the stem cell graft. The chain combines TRBV29-1 with TRBJ2-2; 9 bases map to TRBD2. This clonotype originated in a human donor who donated a stem cell graft to a child with acute myeloid leukemia. The CDR3 loop reads CSVDRRGPRGGTSFTGELFF. DNA of the CDR3: TGCAGCGTTGATCGGCGGGGACCCAGGGGGGGGACTAGCTTCACCGGGGAGCTGTTTTTT.